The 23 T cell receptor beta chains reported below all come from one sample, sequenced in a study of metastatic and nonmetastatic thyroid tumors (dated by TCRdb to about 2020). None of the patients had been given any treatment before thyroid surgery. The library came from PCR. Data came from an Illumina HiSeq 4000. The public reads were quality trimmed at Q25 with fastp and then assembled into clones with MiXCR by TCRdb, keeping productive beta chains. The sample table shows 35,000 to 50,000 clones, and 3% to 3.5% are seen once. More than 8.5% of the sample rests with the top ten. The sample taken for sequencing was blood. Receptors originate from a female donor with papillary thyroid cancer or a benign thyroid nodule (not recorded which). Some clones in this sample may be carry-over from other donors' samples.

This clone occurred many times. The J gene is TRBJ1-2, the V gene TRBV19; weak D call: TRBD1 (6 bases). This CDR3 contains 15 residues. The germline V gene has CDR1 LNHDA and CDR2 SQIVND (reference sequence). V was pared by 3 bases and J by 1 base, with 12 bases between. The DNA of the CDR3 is TGTGCCAGTAGTATTTGGGACACTGTTAACTATGGCTACACCTTC. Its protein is CASSIWDTVNYGYTF.

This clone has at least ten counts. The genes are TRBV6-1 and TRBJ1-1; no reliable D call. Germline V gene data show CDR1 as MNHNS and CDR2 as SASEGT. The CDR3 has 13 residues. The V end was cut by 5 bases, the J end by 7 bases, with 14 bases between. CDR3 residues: CASSPSWVFEAFF. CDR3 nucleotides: TGTGCCAGCAGTCCCTCTTGGGTATTTGAAGCTTTCTTT.

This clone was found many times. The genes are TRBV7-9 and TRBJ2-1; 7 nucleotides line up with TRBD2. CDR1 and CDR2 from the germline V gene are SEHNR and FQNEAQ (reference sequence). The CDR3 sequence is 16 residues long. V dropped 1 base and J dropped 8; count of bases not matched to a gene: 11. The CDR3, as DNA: TGTGCCAGCAGCTTAGTGGGGGAGGGGCTCGGGGATGAGCAGTTCTTC. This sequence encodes CASSLVGEGLGDEQFF.

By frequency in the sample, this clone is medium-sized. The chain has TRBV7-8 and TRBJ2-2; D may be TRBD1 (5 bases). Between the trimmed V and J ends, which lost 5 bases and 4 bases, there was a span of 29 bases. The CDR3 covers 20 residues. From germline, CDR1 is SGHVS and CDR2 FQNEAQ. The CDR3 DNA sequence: TGTGCCAGCAGCACCCAGGGTGGGTTCAGGGCCCCATTAGGCACCGGGGAGCTGTTTTTT. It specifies CASSTQGGFRAPLGTGELFF. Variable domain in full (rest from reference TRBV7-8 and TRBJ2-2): GAGVSQSPRYKVAKRGQDVALRCDPISGHVSLFWYQQALGQGPEFLTYFQNEAQLDKSGLPSDRFFAERPEGSVSTLKIQRTQQEDSAVYLCASSTQGGFRAPLGTGELFFGEGSRLTVL.

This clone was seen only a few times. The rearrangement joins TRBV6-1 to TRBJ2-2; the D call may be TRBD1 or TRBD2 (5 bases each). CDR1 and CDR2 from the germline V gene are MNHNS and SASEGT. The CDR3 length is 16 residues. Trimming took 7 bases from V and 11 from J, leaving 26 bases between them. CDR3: CASMTQRGAGVGELFF. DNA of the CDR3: TGTGCCAGCATGACGCAGCGAGGGGCCGGGGTCGGTGAGCTGTTTTTT.

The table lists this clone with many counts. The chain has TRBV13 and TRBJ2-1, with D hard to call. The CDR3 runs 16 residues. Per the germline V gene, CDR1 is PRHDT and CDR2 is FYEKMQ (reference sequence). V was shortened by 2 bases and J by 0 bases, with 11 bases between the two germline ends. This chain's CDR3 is CASSLLGSSSYNEQFF. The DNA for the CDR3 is TGTGCCAGCAGCTTACTCGGAAGTAGCTCCTACAATGAGCAGTTCTTC.

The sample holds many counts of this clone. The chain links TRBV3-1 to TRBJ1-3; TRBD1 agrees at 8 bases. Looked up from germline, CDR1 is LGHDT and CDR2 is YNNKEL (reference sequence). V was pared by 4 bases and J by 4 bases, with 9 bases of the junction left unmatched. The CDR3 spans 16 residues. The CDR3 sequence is CASSPITGGTGNTIYF. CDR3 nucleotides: TGTGCCAGCAGCCCAATCACAGGGGGTACGGGAAACACCATATATTTT.

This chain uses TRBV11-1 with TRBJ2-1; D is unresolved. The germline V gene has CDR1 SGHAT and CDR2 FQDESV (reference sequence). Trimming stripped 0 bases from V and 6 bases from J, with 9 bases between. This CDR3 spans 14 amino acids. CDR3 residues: CASSLAPSRNEQFF. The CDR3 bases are TGTGCCAGCAGCTTAGCCCCCTCCCGCAATGAGCAGTTCTTC.

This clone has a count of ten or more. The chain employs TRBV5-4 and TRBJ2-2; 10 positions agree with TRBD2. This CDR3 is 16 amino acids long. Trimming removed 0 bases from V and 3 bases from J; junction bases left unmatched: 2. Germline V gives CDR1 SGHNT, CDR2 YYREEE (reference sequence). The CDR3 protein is CASSLGLAGDTGELFF. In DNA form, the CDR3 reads TGTGCCAGCAGCTTGGGGCTAGCGGGAGACACCGGGGAGCTGTTTTTT. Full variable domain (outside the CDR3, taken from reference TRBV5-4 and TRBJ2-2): ETGVTQSPTHLIKTRGQQVTLRCSSQSGHNTVSWYQQALGQGPQFIFQYYREEENGRGNFPPRFSGLQFPNYSSELNVNALELDDSALYLCASSLGLAGDTGELFFGEGSRLTVL.

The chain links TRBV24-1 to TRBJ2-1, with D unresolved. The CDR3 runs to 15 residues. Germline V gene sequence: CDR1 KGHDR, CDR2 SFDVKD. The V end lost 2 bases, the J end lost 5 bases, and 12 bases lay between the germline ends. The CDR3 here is CATSDSHLDHNEQFF. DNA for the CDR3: TGTGCCACCAGTGATTCACATCTGGACCACAATGAGCAGTTCTTC.

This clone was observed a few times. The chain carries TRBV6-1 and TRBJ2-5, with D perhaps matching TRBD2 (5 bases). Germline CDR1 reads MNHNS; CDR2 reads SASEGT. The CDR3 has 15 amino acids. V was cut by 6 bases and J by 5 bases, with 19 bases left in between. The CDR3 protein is CASRAAGVIRETQYF. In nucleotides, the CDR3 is TGTGCCAGCAGGGCGGCCGGGGTGATCCGGGAGACCCAGTACTTC.

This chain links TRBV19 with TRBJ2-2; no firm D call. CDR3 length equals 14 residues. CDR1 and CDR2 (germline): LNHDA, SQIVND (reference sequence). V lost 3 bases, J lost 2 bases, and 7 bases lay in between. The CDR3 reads CASSIKGNTGELFF. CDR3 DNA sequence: TGTGCCAGTAGTATTAAGGGTAACACCGGGGAGCTGTTTTTT.

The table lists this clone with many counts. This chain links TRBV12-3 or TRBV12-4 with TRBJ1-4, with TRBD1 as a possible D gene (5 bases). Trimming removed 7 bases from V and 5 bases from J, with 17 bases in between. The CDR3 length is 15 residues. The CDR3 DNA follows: TGTGCCAGCAAAAACACCGGGACGGCGAATGAAAAACTGTTTTTT. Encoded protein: CASKNTGTANEKLFF.

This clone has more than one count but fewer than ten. DNA for the CDR3: TGTGCCACCAAGATCCAACTGAACACTGAAGCTTTCTTT. Its translation: CATKIQLNTEAFF. This chain joins TRBV10-3 and TRBJ1-1; D unclear. Per the germline V gene, CDR1 is ENHRY and CDR2 is SYGVKD. The CDR3 totals 13 residues. Trimming left V 10 bases short and J 0 bases short, with 12 bases between.

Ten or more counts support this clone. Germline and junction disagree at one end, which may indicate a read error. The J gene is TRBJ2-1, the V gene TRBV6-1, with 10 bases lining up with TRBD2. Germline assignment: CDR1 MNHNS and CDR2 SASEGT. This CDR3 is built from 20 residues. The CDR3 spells CAGSYKAGLAGASSYNEQFF. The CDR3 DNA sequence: TGTGCCGGCAGTTACAAAGCGGGTCTAGCGGGAGCTTCCTCCTACAATGAGCAGTTCTTC.

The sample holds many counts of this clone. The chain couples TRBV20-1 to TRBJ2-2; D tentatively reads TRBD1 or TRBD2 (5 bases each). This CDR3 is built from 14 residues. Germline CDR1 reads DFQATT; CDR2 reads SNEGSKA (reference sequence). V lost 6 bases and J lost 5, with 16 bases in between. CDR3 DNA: TGCAGTGCAAGCGGCAGGGCACTGACCGGGGAGCTGTTTTTT. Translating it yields CSASGRALTGELFF.

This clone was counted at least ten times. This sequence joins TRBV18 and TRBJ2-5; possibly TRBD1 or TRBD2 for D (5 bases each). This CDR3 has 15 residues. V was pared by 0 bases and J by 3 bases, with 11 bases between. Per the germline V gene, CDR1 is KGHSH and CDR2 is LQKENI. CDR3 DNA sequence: TGTGCCAGCTCACCACCCGGGACCGGAAAAGAGACCCAGTACTTC. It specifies CASSPPGTGKETQYF.

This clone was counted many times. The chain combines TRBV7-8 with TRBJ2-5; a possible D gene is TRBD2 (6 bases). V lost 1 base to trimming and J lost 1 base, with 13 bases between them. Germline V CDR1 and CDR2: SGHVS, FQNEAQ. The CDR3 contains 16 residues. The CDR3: CASSLDEGGPQETQYF. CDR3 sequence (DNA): TGTGCCAGCAGCTTAGACGAGGGAGGCCCCCAAGAGACCCAGTACTTC.

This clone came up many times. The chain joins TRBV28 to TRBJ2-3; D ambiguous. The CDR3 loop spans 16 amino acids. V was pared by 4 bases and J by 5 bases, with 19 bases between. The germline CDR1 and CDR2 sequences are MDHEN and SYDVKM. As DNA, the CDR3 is TGTGCCAGCAGTTCCCCCGTATTCGCAGGCATAGATACGCAGTATTTT. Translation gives CASSSPVFAGIDTQYF.

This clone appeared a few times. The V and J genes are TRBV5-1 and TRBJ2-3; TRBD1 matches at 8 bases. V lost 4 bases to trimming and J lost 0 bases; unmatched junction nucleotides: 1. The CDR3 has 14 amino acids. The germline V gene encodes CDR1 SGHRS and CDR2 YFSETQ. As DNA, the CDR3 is TGCGCCAGCAGCAGGGACAGGAGCACAGATACGCAGTATTTT. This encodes CASSRDRSTDTQYF.

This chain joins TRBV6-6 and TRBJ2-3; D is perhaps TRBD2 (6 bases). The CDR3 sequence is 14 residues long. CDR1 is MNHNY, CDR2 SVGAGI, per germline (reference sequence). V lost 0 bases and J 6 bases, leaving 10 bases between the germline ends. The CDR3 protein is CASSYSLATDTQYF. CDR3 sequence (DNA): TGTGCCAGCAGTTACTCCCTAGCGACGGATACGCAGTATTTT.

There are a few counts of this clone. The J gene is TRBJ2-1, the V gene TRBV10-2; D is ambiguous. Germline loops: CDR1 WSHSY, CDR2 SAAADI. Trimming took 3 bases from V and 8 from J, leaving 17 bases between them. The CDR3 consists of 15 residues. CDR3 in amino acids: CASSDDGSYGDEQFF. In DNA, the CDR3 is TGCGCCAGCAGTGATGACGGTAGCTATGGCGATGAGCAGTTCTTC.

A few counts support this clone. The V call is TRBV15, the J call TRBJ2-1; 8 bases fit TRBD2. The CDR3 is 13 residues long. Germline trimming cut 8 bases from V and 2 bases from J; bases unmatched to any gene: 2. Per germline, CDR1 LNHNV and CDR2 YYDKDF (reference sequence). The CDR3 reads CATGTSAYNEQFF. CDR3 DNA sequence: TGTGCCACCGGGACTAGTGCCTACAATGAGCAGTTCTTC.